One sample yielded the 25 T cell receptor beta chains listed below, sequenced in a study of vaccination effects on CD4 cells after COVID-19. The table came from immunoSEQ multiplex PCR; TCRdb's copy has only in-frame clones and leaves some out. Of tens of thousands of clones detected, around 69% appear once; the ten largest clones hold roughly 2%. For these receptors, no antigen is known. Culturing for around ten days preceded CD4+ T cell isolation. Two-dose vaccination with either BNT162b2 or mRNA-1273 was given to the participants. The specimen comprised CD4+ T cells from PBMCs cultured without peptide, sampled after COVID-19 vaccination. Every receptor here comes from a human donor who received a COVID-19 vaccine.

The genes are TRBV7-9 and TRBJ1-1; unclear D gene. V was cut by 4 bases and J by 3 bases, with 21 bases left in between. Germline loops: CDR1 SEHNR, CDR2 FQNEAQ (reference sequence). The CDR3 sequence is 17 residues long. The CDR3 region is CASSSTALSPGDTEAFF. The CDR3 DNA reads TGTGCCAGCAGCTCGACTGCACTATCCCCCGGGGACACTGAAGCTTTCTTT.

V gene TRBV5-1 combines with J gene TRBJ1-2; 10 positions agree with TRBD1. The J segment lost 2 bases and the V segment lost 4 bases, leaving 5 bases of the junction unmatched. Germline V gene data show CDR1 as SGHRS and CDR2 as YFSETQ. This CDR3 is built from 15 residues. CDR3 region: CASSPGTGENYGYTF. The CDR3 region has the DNA TGCGCCAGCAGCCCTGGGACAGGGGAAAACTATGGCTACACCTTC.

The chain couples TRBV7-3 to TRBJ2-3; 8 bases line up with TRBD2. This CDR3 is 15 amino acids long. V trimming: 5 bases; J trimming: 2 bases; junction bases outside the gene matches: 6. Germline CDR1 is SGHTA and CDR2 is FQGTGA. The CDR3 reads CASSLIAGYTDTQYF. CDR3 nucleotides: TGTGCCAGCAGCCTGATAGCGGGGTACACAGATACGCAGTATTTT.

V is TRBV3-1 (or the pseudogene TRBV3-2) and J is TRBJ2-3; D gene unclear. This CDR3 region has 17 residues. Germline CDR1 reads LGHDT; CDR2 reads YNNKEL (reference sequence). The V end was cut by 5 bases, the J end by 2 bases, with 20 bases between. CDR3 bases: TGTGCCAGCAGCTCAATGGCACACCCCTATAACACAGATACGCAGTATTTT. This gives the protein CASSSMAHPYNTDTQYF.

This clone turned up a few times. This chain joins TRBV2 and TRBJ1-4, with D maybe TRBD1 (6 bases). Germline V lookup: CDR1 SNHLY, CDR2 FYNNEI. The CDR3 consists of 14 residues. Trimming removed 8 bases at V and 7 bases at J, with 17 bases between. CDR3 in amino acids: CASGGQSLVEKLFF. The CDR3, as DNA: TGTGCCAGCGGAGGACAGTCCTTGGTTGAAAAACTGTTTTTT.

The V call is TRBV5-4, the J call TRBJ2-2, with 10 bases fitting TRBD1. The germline gives CDR1 SGHNT, CDR2 YYREEE (reference sequence). V trimming: 4 bases; J trimming: 5 bases; junction bases outside the gene matches: 8. The length of the CDR3 is 16 residues. CDR3 DNA sequence: TGTGCCAGCAGCGGAAAGGGACAGGGGAGAACCGGGGAGCTGTTTTTT. Protein product: CASSGKGQGRTGELFF.

This clone was seen a handful of times. The CDR3 loop is CASSDYHTTGYNSPLHF. CDR3 coding DNA: TGTGCCAGCAGCGACTACCATACGACAGGTTATAATTCACCCCTCCACTTT. The chain recombines TRBV9 with TRBJ1-6, with D possibly being TRBD1 (6 bases). Germline V CDR1 and CDR2: SGDLS, YYNGEE. Trimming pared 3 bases from V and 4 bases from J, leaving 17 bases between. CDR3 size: 17 residues.

In this sample, this clone turned up a few times. The V and J genes are TRBV14 and TRBJ1-6; no definite D call. V was pared by 1 base and J by 4 bases, with 8 bases between. Germline loops: CDR1 SGHDN, CDR2 FVKESK. The CDR3 covers 15 residues. The CDR3 DNA sequence: TGTGCCAGCAGCCAAGCGGTCGGGTATAATTCACCCCTCCACTTT. It translates to CASSQAVGYNSPLHF.

The V gene is TRBV11-2, the J gene TRBJ2-7; possible D gene TRBD2, 6 bases. Germline CDR1 and CDR2: SGHAT and FQNNGV. V gave up 1 base and J gave up 2 bases, with 9 bases separating them. This CDR3 is 14 amino acids long. CDR3 sequence (DNA): TGTGCCAGCAGCTTAGGGCCGGGGGCCTACGAGCAGTACGTC. Amino acid sequence: CASSLGPGAYEQYV.

The chain has TRBV7-3 and TRBJ2-1, with 10 bases identical to TRBD1. The CDR3 is 16 residues long. The germline CDR1 and CDR2 sequences are SGHTA and FQGTGA. J was trimmed by 1 base and V by 4 bases; bases with no gene match: 4. The CDR3 sequence: CASSSRTGGSYNEQFF. The CDR3 DNA is TGTGCCAGCAGCTCAAGGACAGGGGGGTCCTACAATGAGCAGTTCTTC.

The chain joins TRBV18 to TRBJ2-3, with unresolved D. Trimming took off 3 bases at V and 4 bases at J, with 5 bases between the two ends. Germline lookup yields CDR1 KGHSH and CDR2 LQKENI. The CDR3 consists of 12 residues. DNA of the CDR3: TGTGCCAGCTCACCGGGTTCAGATACGCAGTATTTT. This translates into CASSPGSDTQYF. The whole variable domain, filled in from reference TRBV18 and TRBJ2-3, reads NAGVMQNPRHLVRRRGQEARLRCSPMKGHSHVYWYRQLPEEGLKFMVYLQKENIIDESGMPKERFSAEFPKEGPSILRIQQVVRGDSAAYFCASSPGSDTQYFGPGTRLTVL.

The J gene is TRBJ2-7, the V gene TRBV10-3; no reliable D call. The length of the CDR3 is 14 residues. CDR1 is ENHRY and CDR2 is SYGVKD in the germline V gene. V shed 2 bases and J shed 1 base, with 9 bases lying between them. The CDR3 here is CAISEGSTSYEQYV. The CDR3 DNA reads as TGTGCCATCAGTGAGGGCTCCACTTCCTACGAGCAGTACGTC.

The chain links TRBV24-1 to TRBJ2-1; no clear D gene. Trimming cost V 1 base and J 3 bases, with 9 bases left between them. Germline CDR1 is KGHDR and CDR2 is SFDVKD. This CDR3 has 15 residues. This chain's CDR3 is CATSDFRRNYNEQFF. The CDR3 DNA sequence: TGTGCCACCAGTGATTTTAGGCGGAACTACAATGAGCAGTTCTTC.

V and J are TRBV6-5 and TRBJ2-2; weak D call: TRBD1 (6 bases). Trimming removed 5 bases from V and 6 bases from J, with 10 bases in between. Germline values: CDR1 MNHEY, CDR2 SVGAGI. The CDR3 sequence is 13 residues long. CDR3 amino acids: CASSTQGPGELFF. The CDR3 nucleotides are TGTGCCAGCAGTACACAGGGACCCGGGGAGCTGTTTTTT.

CDR3 residues: CASSEGWNTEAFF. The CDR3 DNA follows: TGTGCCAGCAGCGAGGGGTGGAACACTGAAGCTTTCTTT. The chain links TRBV2 to TRBJ1-1; D is possibly TRBD1 (5 bases). Between the trimmed V and J ends, which lost 6 bases and 1 base, there was a span of 9 bases. The CDR3 sequence is 13 residues long. In germline, CDR1 is SNHLY, CDR2 FYNNEI.

The J gene is TRBJ2-7, the V gene TRBV6-4, with 8 bases fitting TRBD1. CDR3 length: 19 amino acids. V gave up 2 bases and J gave up 6 bases; unmatched junction bases: 21. CDR1 is MRHNA and CDR2 is SNTAGT in the germline V gene. The CDR3 protein is CASSDGRTGRDKGLVEQYV. DNA of the CDR3: TGTGCCAGCAGTGACGGCAGGACAGGGCGGGATAAGGGGTTGGTCGAGCAGTACGTC.

CDR3 sequence reads: CASSEAPGGYGYTF. The CDR3 DNA reads as TGTGCCAGCAGTGAAGCCCCAGGAGGCTATGGCTACACCTTC. The rearrangement links TRBV6-1 to TRBJ1-2; no definite D call. Trimming took off 0 bases at V and 4 bases at J, with 9 bases between the two ends. The CDR3 sequence is 14 residues long. Per the germline V gene, CDR1 is MNHNS and CDR2 is SASEGT.

This clone was seen a few times. This sequence joins TRBV5-4 and TRBJ1-6; D is undetermined. From germline, CDR1 is SGHNT and CDR2 YYREEE (reference sequence). V dropped 0 bases and J dropped 5 bases, with 12 bases sitting between them. This CDR3 is built from 16 residues. The CDR3 here is CASSLESNGHNSPLHF. In nucleotides, the CDR3 is TGTGCCAGCAGCTTGGAATCCAATGGCCATAATTCACCCCTCCACTTT.

This clone was recorded once. The chain has TRBV27 and TRBJ2-2, with D perhaps matching TRBD2 (7 bases). This CDR3 contains 16 residues. Trimming removed 8 bases at V and 8 bases at J, with 24 bases between. The germline gives CDR1 MNHEY, CDR2 SMNVEV (reference sequence). CDR3 protein: CASCREGGRGRGELFF. In DNA, the CDR3 is TGTGCCAGCTGCCGAGAGGGGGGGCGAGGTAGGGGGGAGCTGTTTTTT.

This chain links TRBV7-2 with TRBJ1-3; D possibly corresponds to TRBD1 (5 bases). CDR3 length equals 16 residues. V was pared by 1 base and J by 0 bases, with 10 bases between. Germline CDR1 is SGHTA and CDR2 is FQGNSA. The CDR3 bases are TGTGCCAGCAGCTTAGGGGGGTTCAGCTCTGGAAACACCATATATTTT. It translates to CASSLGGFSSGNTIYF.

This chain uses TRBV7-2 with TRBJ1-1; D might be TRBD1 (5 bases). Trimming cost V 1 base and J 5 bases, with 8 bases left between them. The CDR3 is made up of 13 amino acids. Germline-derived CDR1 and CDR2 are SGHTA and FQGNSA. CDR3 DNA sequence: TGTGCCAGCAGCTTAGAGGCAGGGACTGAAGCTTTCTTT. It specifies CASSLEAGTEAFF.

This clone was recorded once. This rearrangement joins TRBV24-1 to TRBJ1-5; D unclear. Germline V gives CDR1 KGHDR, CDR2 SFDVKD. V was cut by 3 bases and J by 5 bases, with 4 bases left in between. There are 12 residues in the CDR3. CDR3 nucleotides: TGTGCCACCAGTGATCAATATCAGCCCCAGCATTTT. This codes for CATSDQYQPQHF.

The V and J genes are TRBV18 and TRBJ1-1, with D maybe TRBD1 (6 bases). Deletions cut 5 bases from V and 0 bases from J, with 19 bases between. Per germline, CDR1 KGHSH and CDR2 LQKENI. The CDR3 sequence is 17 residues long. CDR3 loop: CASSATGTPPMNTEAFF. CDR3 nucleotides: TGTGCCAGCTCAGCAACCGGGACACCGCCCATGAACACTGAAGCTTTCTTT.

The chain carries TRBV11-2 and TRBJ1-1, with D perhaps TRBD1 (6 bases). In germline, CDR1 is SGHAT, CDR2 FQNNGV. Trimming cost V 5 bases and J 1 base, with 11 bases left between them. CDR3 size: 14 residues. CDR3 sequence: CASSPLQGNTEAFF. Here the CDR3 DNA reads TGTGCCAGCAGCCCACTACAGGGGAACACTGAAGCTTTCTTT.

In its sample, this clone was seen a few times. This rearrangement joins TRBV4-2 to TRBJ2-6; maybe TRBD1 (6 bases). Germline CDR1 and CDR2: LGHNA and YNFKEQ. This CDR3 contains 16 residues. Trimming took 4 bases from V and 4 from J, leaving 14 bases between them. The CDR3 region has the DNA TGTGCCAGCAGCCCGATGGGGACACCCGGGGCCAACGTCCTGACTTTC. Protein sequence: CASSPMGTPGANVLTF.